A single sample gave rise to the 20 T cell receptor beta chains below, sequenced in a study of brain T cells in children with intractable seizures. Documented time point: blood from clinic visit 5 months post-surgery; TSC patient then seizure free. TCRdb keeps only in-frame clones here, not all; method: immunoSEQ multiplex PCR. The table has 300,000 to 400,000 clones, 85% to 95% seen once; the top ten hold roughly 6%. The sample was peripheral blood, taken more than 4 months after surgery. The source is a boy younger than two with tuberous sclerosis and intractable seizures.

The genes are TRBV27 and TRBJ1-2; D gene unclear. The CDR3 runs 14 residues. Germline CDR1 MNHEY, CDR2 SMNVEV (reference sequence). V lost 4 bases to trimming and J lost 8 bases, with 17 bases between them. The CDR3 DNA reads TGTGCCAGCAGTTCCCCCGGGAGGGAGAAGGGCTACACCTTC. Encoded protein: CASSSPGREKGYTF.

V gene TRBV4-1 combines with J gene TRBJ2-3; the D is unclear. V was shortened by 0 bases and J by 3 bases, with 7 bases between the two germline ends. Per germline, CDR1 MGHRA and CDR2 YSYEKL. The CDR3 spans 14 residues. CDR3 protein: CASSQDFRTDTQYF. In DNA, the CDR3 is TGCGCCAGCAGCCAAGATTTTCGGACAGATACGCAGTATTTT.

The chain is built from TRBV11-2 and TRBJ2-1; D possibly corresponds to TRBD2 (5 bases). Germline values: CDR1 SGHAT, CDR2 FQNNGV. V was pared by 6 bases and J by 10 bases, with 16 bases between. There are 13 residues in the CDR3. The CDR3 sequence: CASSSRVAWEQFF. The CDR3 DNA reads TGTGCCAGCAGTTCGCGGGTAGCTTGGGAGCAGTTCTTC.

The V and J genes are TRBV2 and TRBJ1-5, with D uncertain. Germline CDR1 is SNHLY and CDR2 is FYNNEI. Trimming took off 7 bases at V and 6 bases at J, with 13 bases between the two ends. The CDR3 runs to 13 residues. The DNA of the CDR3 is TGTGCCAGCACCTTGGACGGTGGTCAGCCCCAGCATTTT. It specifies CASTLDGGQPQHF.

On this clone itself: At one end the junction does not follow the germline gene, possibly because of a read error. The genes are TRBV6-1 and TRBJ1-1; 9 bases are shared with TRBD1. The CDR3 length is 15 residues. Germline V lookup: CDR1 MNHNS, CDR2 SASEGT. The CDR3 nucleotides read TGTGTCAGCAGTGAGAACCCACAGGGGGCCCCTGAAGCTTTCTTT. This gives the protein CVSSENPQGAPEAFF.

This chain uses TRBV7-6 with TRBJ2-1, with TRBD2 matching 8 bases. V lost 3 bases, J lost 6 bases, and 4 bases stayed unmatched. CDR3 size: 14 residues. Per germline, CDR1 SGHVS and CDR2 FNYEAQ. This CDR3 is CASSLGLDINEQFF. The CDR3 DNA reads TGTGCCAGCAGCTTGGGACTAGACATCAATGAGCAGTTCTTC. The full variable domain, rest sourced from reference TRBV7-6 and TRBJ2-1, is GAGVSQSPRYKVTKRGQDVALRCDPISGHVSLYWYRQALGQGPEFLTYFNYEAQQDKSGLPNDRFSAERPEGSISTLTIQRTEQRDSAMYRCASSLGLDINEQFFGPGTRLTVL.

As for this clone: One end of the junction fails to match germline, which may point to a read error. This rearrangement joins TRBV20-1 to TRBJ2-7; 8 bases map to TRBD2. Per germline, CDR1 DFQATT and CDR2 SNEGSKA (reference sequence). The CDR3 is 11 amino acids. CDR3 protein: CSASDLGLVVF. CDR3 bases: TGCAGTGCTAGTGATCTGGGACTAGTCGTCTTC.

The rearrangement uses TRBV19 and TRBJ2-7; possible D gene TRBD1, 6 bases. The V and J ends lost 4 bases and 5 bases respectively, with 15 bases between them. Looked up from germline, CDR1 is LNHDA and CDR2 is SQIVND (reference sequence). The CDR3 sequence is 14 residues long. The CDR3 loop reads CASSRYRVEDEQYF. The CDR3 nucleotides are TGTGCCAGTAGTAGATACAGGGTTGAGGACGAGCAGTACTTC.

This chain joins TRBV4-1 and TRBJ1-6; 7 bases line up with TRBD1. This CDR3 contains 16 residues. V dropped 4 bases and J dropped 6; count of bases not matched to a gene: 9. The germline gives CDR1 MGHRA, CDR2 YSYEKL. CDR3 loop: CASSPRGQEGNSPLHF. CDR3 DNA sequence: TGCGCCAGCAGCCCTCGAGGACAGGAGGGTAATTCACCCCTCCACTTT.

This clone was observed once. The chain uses TRBV7-9 and TRBJ1-4; D gene uncertain. CDR3 length: 16 amino acids. V was pared by 1 base and J by 3 bases, with 12 bases between. Germline loops: CDR1 SEHNR, CDR2 FQNEAQ (reference sequence). The CDR3 sequence is CASSLVRSAANEKLFF. The DNA for the CDR3 is TGTGCCAGCAGCTTAGTTCGATCCGCGGCTAATGAAAAACTGTTTTTT. Using reference TRBV7-9 and TRBJ1-4 for the parts outside the CDR3, the full variable domain is DTGVSQNPRHKITKRGQNVTFRCDPISEHNRLYWYRQTLGQGPEFLTYFQNEAQLEKSRLLSDRFSAERPKGSFSTLEIQRTEQGDSAMYLCASSLVRSAANEKLFFGSGTQLSVL.

This sequence joins TRBV5-5 and TRBJ2-7, with D perhaps TRBD1 or TRBD2 (5 bases each). The length of the CDR3 is 14 residues. The V end was cut by 0 bases, the J end by 4 bases, with 11 bases between. Germline V gene sequence: CDR1 SGHKS, CDR2 YYEKEE (reference sequence). Here the CDR3 DNA reads TGTGCCAGCAGCTTGGGAGGGGCGGCATACGAGCAGTACTTC. Amino acid sequence: CASSLGGAAYEQYF.

The genes are TRBV30 and TRBJ2-5; D gene unclear. Germline loops: CDR1 GTSNPN, CDR2 SVGIG (reference sequence). This CDR3 region has 14 residues. With 0 bases removed from V and 0 bases from J, the gap between germline ends came to 8 bases. The CDR3 loop is CAWSVSVHQETQYF. The CDR3 DNA reads as TGTGCCTGGAGTGTCTCAGTTCACCAAGAGACCCAGTACTTC.

The chain joins TRBV6-5 to TRBJ1-5; a possible D gene is TRBD1 (5 bases). Germline CDR1 MNHEY, CDR2 SVGAGI. Trimming pared 5 bases from V and 7 bases from J, leaving 18 bases between. CDR3 length equals 15 residues. CDR3 in DNA: TGTGCCAGCAGTCCCGGGACCGCCCAGGGCCAGCCCCAGCATTTT. Encoded protein: CASSPGTAQGQPQHF.

The chain has TRBV7-9 and TRBJ2-7, with unresolved D. V was cut by 1 base and J by 5 bases, with 9 bases left in between. CDR3 size: 13 residues. Per germline, CDR1 SEHNR and CDR2 FQNEAQ (reference sequence). CDR3 in DNA: TGTGCCAGCAGCTTAGTGGTAGGCGACGAGCAGTACTTC. Translation gives CASSLVVGDEQYF. The full variable domain, rest sourced from reference TRBV7-9 and TRBJ2-7, is DTGVSQNPRHKITKRGQNVTFRCDPISEHNRLYWYRQTLGQGPEFLTYFQNEAQLEKSRLLSDRFSAERPKGSFSTLEIQRTEQGDSAMYLCASSLVVGDEQYFGPGTRLTVT.

Note on this clone: The germline gene is not matched at one end of the junction; a read error may be the cause. J is TRBJ2-3 and V is TRBV5-8, with D uncertain. The CDR3 covers 14 residues. CDR1 is SGHTS, CDR2 YDEGEE, per germline. Here the CDR3 reads CASSLDPSTDTQYF. The CDR3 nucleotides are TGTGCCAGCAGTTTGGATCCGAGCACAGATACGCAGTATTTT. The full variable domain, completed using reference TRBV5-8 and TRBJ2-3, is EAGVTQSPTHLIKTRGQQATLRCSPISGHTSVYWYQQALGLGLQFLLWYDEGEERNRGNFPPRFSGRQFPNYSSELNVNALELEDSALYLCASSLDPSTDTQYFGPGTRLTVL.

The rearrangement links TRBV7-2 to TRBJ2-1; 10 bases align to TRBD2. V shed 4 bases, J shed 3 bases, and the junction held 6 bases outside the gene matches. The CDR3 is 16 residues long. Germline V gene lookup returns CDR1 SGHTA and CDR2 FQGNSA. CDR3 protein: CASSWPLAGDYNEQFF. The CDR3 DNA sequence: TGTGCCAGCAGCTGGCCCCTAGCGGGGGACTACAATGAGCAGTTCTTC.

V and J are TRBV30 and TRBJ1-4, with no clear D. Looked up from germline, CDR1 is GTSNPN and CDR2 is SVGIG (reference sequence). The CDR3 consists of 13 residues. V was cut by 3 bases and J by 3 bases, with 8 bases left in between. The CDR3 region is CAWRRQPNEKLFF. In nucleotides, the CDR3 is TGTGCCTGGAGAAGGCAGCCTAATGAAAAACTGTTTTTT. Based on the CDR3 plus reference TRBV30 and TRBJ1-4, the full variable domain is SQTIHQWPATLVQPVGSPLSLECTVEGTSNPNLYWYRQAAGRGLQLLFYSVGIGQISSEVPQNLSASRPQDRQFILSSKKLLLSDSGFYLCAWRRQPNEKLFFGSGTQLSVL.

This chain uses TRBV6-5 with TRBJ2-1; TRBD1 agrees at 10 bases. Germline trimming cut 6 bases from V and 12 bases from J; bases unmatched to any gene: 5. Germline V gives CDR1 MNHEY, CDR2 SVGAGI. The CDR3 contains 12 residues. The CDR3 DNA follows: TGTGCCAGCAGACCGGACAGGGGGACGCAGTTCTTC. It yields the protein CASRPDRGTQFF.

The table lists this clone with a count of one. V and J are TRBV28 and TRBJ2-1; D is uncertain. This CDR3 comprises 14 residues. Trimming left V 5 bases short and J 3 bases short, with 11 bases between. The germline V gene encodes CDR1 MDHEN and CDR2 SYDVKM. The CDR3 sequence: CASSLPGVYNEQFF. Written as DNA, the CDR3 is TGTGCCAGCAGTCTCCCGGGCGTCTACAATGAGCAGTTCTTC.

This clone was recorded only once. The V gene is TRBV15, the J gene TRBJ1-5; 8 bases are a match to TRBD1. The CDR3 is made up of 18 amino acids. With 5 bases clipped from V and 0 bases from J, the junction kept 12 bases outside the gene matches. Germline V gives CDR1 LNHNV, CDR2 YYDKDF (reference sequence). The CDR3 protein is CATSYDRGRLYSNQPQHF. In DNA, the CDR3 is TGTGCCACCAGCTACGACAGGGGCCGCCTCTATAGCAATCAGCCCCAGCATTTT.